The sample holds many counts of the clone carrying this T cell receptor (beta chain). No antigen is known for it. The data are from a study of T cells in Graves' hyperthyroidism and ophthalmopathy. Background on the study: At the time of initial diagnosis and before any treatment, peripheral blood was collected. Study-level findings and limits: Most thyroid clonotypes expanded above 0.001 appeared in blood too.

CDR3 length: 13 residues. V lost 11 bases and J lost 5; bases outside the gene matches: 9. Germline V gene data show CDR1 as SEHNR and CDR2 as FQNEAQ (reference sequence). Amplification yielded TCR beta CDR3 regions, with RNA transcripts as the source. The TCR CDR3 was amplified in a first-round RT-PCR using the HTBI primer set. Using its own MiXCR run on the multiplex PCR reads, TCRdb lists one record per CDR3 protein. The table includes hundreds of thousands of distinct CDR3 sequences, roughly 15% detected once. Exclusion of a patient resulted from uncontrolled infection, other autoimmune disease, pregnancy or lactation. Each 10 ml fresh peripheral blood draw supplied the PBMCs.

This TCR was recovered from a man younger than 30 with Graves' ophthalmopathy. V gene TRBV7-9 combines with J gene TRBJ2-3, with 8 bases matching TRBD2. The sample comprised blood. DNA for the CDR3: TGTGCCTGCTTCGGGGGGGCCGGAGATACGCAGTATTTT. This encodes CACFGGAGDTQYF.